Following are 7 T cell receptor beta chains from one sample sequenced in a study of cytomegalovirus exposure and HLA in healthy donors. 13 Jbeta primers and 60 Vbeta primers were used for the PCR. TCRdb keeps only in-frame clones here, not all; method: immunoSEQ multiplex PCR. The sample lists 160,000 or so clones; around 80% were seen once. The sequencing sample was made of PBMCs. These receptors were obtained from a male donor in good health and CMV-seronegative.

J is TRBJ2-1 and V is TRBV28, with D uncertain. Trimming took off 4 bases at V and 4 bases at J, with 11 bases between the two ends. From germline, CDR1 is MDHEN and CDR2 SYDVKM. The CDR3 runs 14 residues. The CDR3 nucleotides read TGTGCCAGCAGTTCTCACTCGCGGTACAATGAGCAGTTCTTC. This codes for CASSSHSRYNEQFF.

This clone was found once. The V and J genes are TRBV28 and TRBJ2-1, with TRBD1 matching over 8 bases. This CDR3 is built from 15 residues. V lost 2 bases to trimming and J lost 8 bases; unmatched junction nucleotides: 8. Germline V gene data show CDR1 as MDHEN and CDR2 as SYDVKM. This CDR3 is CASSLRTGIRDEQFF. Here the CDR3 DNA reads TGTGCCAGCAGTTTAAGGACAGGGATCAGGGATGAGCAGTTCTTC.

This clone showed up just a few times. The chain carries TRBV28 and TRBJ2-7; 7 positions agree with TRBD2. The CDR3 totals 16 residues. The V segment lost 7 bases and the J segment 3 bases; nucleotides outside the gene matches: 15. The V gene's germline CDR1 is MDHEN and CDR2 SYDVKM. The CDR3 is CASTPYPGGRNYEQYF. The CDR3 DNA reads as TGTGCCAGCACTCCCTATCCGGGAGGAAGGAACTACGAGCAGTACTTC.

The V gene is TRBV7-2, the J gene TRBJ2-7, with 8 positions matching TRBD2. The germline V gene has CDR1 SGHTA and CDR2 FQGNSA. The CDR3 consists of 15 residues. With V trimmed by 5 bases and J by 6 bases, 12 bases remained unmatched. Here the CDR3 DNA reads TGTGCCAGCAGCCAACGAGGGACTAGGCCCCTCGAGCAGTACTTC. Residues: CASSQRGTRPLEQYF. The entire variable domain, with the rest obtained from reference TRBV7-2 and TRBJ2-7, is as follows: GAGVSQSPSNKVTEKGKDVELRCDPISGHTALYWYRQSLGQGLEFLIYFQGNSAPDKSGLPSDRFSAERTGGSVSTLTIQRTQQEDSAVYLCASSQRGTRPLEQYFGPGTRLTVT.

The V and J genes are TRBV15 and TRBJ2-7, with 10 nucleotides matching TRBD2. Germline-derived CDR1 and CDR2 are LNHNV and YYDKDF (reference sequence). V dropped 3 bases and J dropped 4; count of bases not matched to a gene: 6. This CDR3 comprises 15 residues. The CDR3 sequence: CATSRSPLAGYEQYF. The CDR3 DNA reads TGTGCCACCAGCAGGTCCCCACTAGCGGGGTACGAGCAGTACTTC.

CDR3 in DNA: TGCTCATTTTTACGAGCGGGATCCTACAATGAGCAGTTCTTC. Protein: CSFLRAGSYNEQFF. The chain has TRBV29-1 and TRBJ2-1, with 7 bases matching TRBD2. This CDR3 is 14 amino acids long. Germline V gene data show CDR1 as SQVTM and CDR2 as ANQGSEA.

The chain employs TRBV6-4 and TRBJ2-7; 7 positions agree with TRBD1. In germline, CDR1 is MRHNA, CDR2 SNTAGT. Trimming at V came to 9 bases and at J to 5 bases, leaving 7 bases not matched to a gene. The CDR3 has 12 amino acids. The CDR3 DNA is TGTGCCAGAACGACAGGGATTAACGAGCAGTACTTC. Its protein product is CARTTGINEQYF.